Listed here are 2 T cell receptor beta chains from one sample, sequenced in a study of blood T cells in healthy people across ages. With a J-beta primer mix and a sample-barcoded 5' primer, a second PCR ran roughly 6 to 12 cycles. TCRdb used MiXCR to reprocess the 5' RACE reads, holding one entry per CDR3 protein. This sample has roughly 2 million distinct CDR3 sequences, with 49% found just once. Source material: blood. All receptors derive from a middle-aged woman in good health.

J is TRBJ2-5 and V is TRBV5-1; no clear D. This CDR3 comprises 14 residues. V was cut by 4 bases and J by 5 bases, with 15 bases left in between. Germline V gene lookup returns CDR1 SGHRS and CDR2 YFSETQ. The CDR3 region has the DNA TGCGCCAGCAGCACCGGACCCAAAGGGGAGACCCAGTACTTC. It specifies CASSTGPKGETQYF.

The J gene is TRBJ2-5, the V gene TRBV5-1; no clear D gene. The DNA end is more similar to TRBJ2-7, so the J call may be wrong. The CDR3 extends over 14 amino acids. Germline V CDR1 and CDR2: SGHRS, YFSETQ. DNA of the CDR3: TGCGCCAGCGGAAAAAGTGGTACCGGCTACGAGCAGTACTTC. Translation gives CASGKSGTGYEQYF.